This entry lists 22 T cell receptor beta chains sequenced from one sample in a study of blood T cell repertoires in COVID-19. This table comes from immunoSEQ multiplex PCR, and its TCRdb copy is limited to in-frame clones, with some not included. The data hold roughly 74,000 clones, with 80% to 90% observed a single time. The sequenced sample was PBMCs or T cells enriched from blood (not recorded which). These receptors all stem from a woman in her forties or fifties with acute COVID-19.

V gene TRBV19 combines with J gene TRBJ1-2; no definite D call. CDR1 is LNHDA and CDR2 is SQIVND in the germline V gene (reference sequence). Between the trimmed V and J ends, which lost 7 bases and 5 bases, there was a span of 17 bases. This CDR3 comprises 14 residues. This CDR3 is CASKTAQDEYGYTF. In nucleotides, the CDR3 is TGTGCCAGTAAAACGGCTCAGGATGAATATGGCTACACCTTC.

This clone was picked up one time. The chain links TRBV6-5 to TRBJ2-5; 7 bases are shared with TRBD2. This CDR3 has 15 amino acids. Per the germline V gene, CDR1 is MNHEY and CDR2 is SVGAGI. Trimming removed 6 bases from V and 2 bases from J; junction bases left unmatched: 9. The CDR3 sequence is CASSSRASGQETQYF. The DNA of the CDR3 is TGTGCCAGCAGCAGCCGAGCTAGCGGACAAGAGACCCAGTACTTC.

The V and J genes are TRBV2 and TRBJ2-1; the D gene is possibly TRBD2 (5 bases). Germline CDR1 reads SNHLY; CDR2 reads FYNNEI. This CDR3 has 12 amino acids. V dropped 6 bases and J dropped 6 bases, with 9 bases sitting between them. The CDR3 DNA follows: TGTGCCAGCAGAGGTGAGGGCAATGAGCAGTTCTTC. It translates to CASRGEGNEQFF.

This chain joins TRBV7-3 and TRBJ2-7; the match to TRBD2 covers 14 bases. The ends lost 6 bases at V and 3 bases at J; junction bases unmatched: 4. CDR1 and CDR2 from the germline V gene are SGHTA and FQGTGA. The CDR3 has 15 amino acids. The chain's CDR3 is CASSPGLAGVYEQYF. The CDR3, as DNA: TGTGCCAGCAGTCCGGGACTAGCGGGAGTCTACGAGCAGTACTTC.

V is TRBV12-3 or TRBV12-4 and J is TRBJ2-1; the D is unclear. This CDR3 region has 11 residues. V lost 5 bases and J lost 9, with 8 bases in between. This CDR3 reads CASSELGEQFF. In DNA form, the CDR3 reads TGTGCCAGCAGTGAGCTAGGTGAGCAGTTCTTC.

The chain carries TRBV2 and TRBJ1-6, with 7 bases matching TRBD1. The CDR3 contains 14 residues. V was pared by 8 bases and J by 3 bases, with 4 bases of the junction left unmatched. Per germline, CDR1 SNHLY and CDR2 FYNNEI. CDR3 region: CASSRTGYNSPLHF. In nucleotides, the CDR3 is TGTGCCAGCTCACGGACAGGCTATAATTCACCCCTCCACTTT.

The chain combines TRBV11-2 with TRBJ2-4; the D gene is possibly TRBD1 (7 bases). Germline V gives CDR1 SGHAT, CDR2 FQNNGV. The CDR3 consists of 15 residues. V was clipped by 5 bases and J by 0 bases, with 11 bases between them. The CDR3 DNA is TGTGCCAGCAGCCCAGGGGGGATAGCCAAAAACATTCAGTACTTC. This codes for CASSPGGIAKNIQYF.

This sequence joins TRBV27 and TRBJ1-2, with D perhaps TRBD1 (6 bases). CDR1 is MNHEY and CDR2 is SMNVEV in the germline V gene (reference sequence). V lost 6 bases to trimming and J lost 3 bases, with 11 bases between them. This CDR3 is 13 amino acids long. The chain's CDR3 is CASSTGFDYGYTF. As DNA, the CDR3 is TGTGCCAGCAGCACAGGGTTCGACTATGGCTACACCTTC.

The genes are TRBV10-3 and TRBJ2-1; 12 bases map to TRBD2. After removal of 0 bases from V and 0 bases from J, the junction contained 6 bases not matched to a gene. This CDR3 has 19 amino acids. Germline V gene lookup returns CDR1 ENHRY and CDR2 SYGVKD. CDR3 loop: CAISESGGLAGSSYNEQFF. DNA of the CDR3: TGTGCCATCAGTGAGTCGGGTGGACTAGCGGGGAGCTCCTACAATGAGCAGTTCTTC.

This sequence joins TRBV5-4 and TRBJ1-3; no clear D. The CDR3 length is 16 residues. The germline V and J ends were trimmed by 3 bases and 2 bases, with 15 bases remaining between them. CDR1 and CDR2 (germline): SGHNT, YYREEE (reference sequence). CDR3 protein: CASSYPYVPTGNTIYF. The CDR3 DNA follows: TGTGCCAGCAGCTATCCCTACGTCCCAACTGGAAACACCATATATTTT. Full variable domain (outside the CDR3, taken from reference TRBV5-4 and TRBJ1-3): ETGVTQSPTHLIKTRGQQVTLRCSSQSGHNTVSWYQQALGQGPQFIFQYYREEENGRGNFPPRFSGLQFPNYSSELNVNALELDDSALYLCASSYPYVPTGNTIYFGEGSWLTVV.

The chain couples TRBV6-5 to TRBJ1-4; TRBD1 agrees at 7 bases. Germline-derived CDR1 and CDR2 are MNHEY and SVGAGI. The CDR3 is 13 residues long. With 6 bases clipped from V and 8 bases from J, the junction kept 6 bases outside the gene matches. The CDR3, as DNA: TGTGCCAGCAGCAGGGACAGCGGGGAAAAACTGTTTTTT. Residues: CASSRDSGEKLFF.

The chain joins TRBV6-5 to TRBJ2-7, with 9 bases matching TRBD1. CDR1 MNHEY and CDR2 SVGAGI come from the germline V gene. V was pared by 6 bases and J by 8 bases, with 11 bases of the junction left unmatched. This CDR3 region has 14 residues. Here the CDR3 reads CASSLSGTGNKQYF. The CDR3 DNA is TGTGCCAGCAGCCTCTCCGGGACAGGGAATAAGCAGTACTTC.

The rearrangement uses TRBV12-3 or TRBV12-4 and TRBJ1-2, with D uncertain. V shed 10 bases and J shed 6 bases, with 18 bases lying between them. The CDR3 spans 13 residues. The CDR3 here is CATRVEASHGYTF. The CDR3 bases are TGTGCCACCCGGGTTGAGGCTTCCCATGGCTACACCTTC.

The rearrangement uses TRBV3-1 (or the pseudogene TRBV3-2) and TRBJ1-2; 10 bases are a match to TRBD1. The CDR3 sequence is 18 residues long. The junction had 10 bases not matched to a gene; V was cut back by 0 bases and J by 3 bases. CDR1 and CDR2 from the germline V gene are LGHDT and YNNKEL (reference sequence). CDR3 region: CASSQDRRDRGSDYGYTF. Here the CDR3 DNA reads TGTGCCAGCAGCCAAGATCGTAGGGACAGGGGATCAGACTATGGCTACACCTTC.

The gene calls are TRBV4-1 and TRBJ2-5; 11 nucleotides agree with TRBD2. The CDR3 contains 16 residues. After removal of 4 bases from V and 4 bases from J, the junction contained 8 bases not matched to a gene. The germline gives CDR1 MGHRA, CDR2 YSYEKL. DNA for the CDR3: TGCGCCAGCAGCCCCACTAGCGGGAGATACGGAGAGACCCAGTACTTC. Protein sequence: CASSPTSGRYGETQYF.

V and J are TRBV5-4 and TRBJ2-1; a weak D match, TRBD1 (6 bases). V lost 3 bases to trimming and J lost 4 bases, with 11 bases between them. The CDR3 covers 14 residues. Germline V lookup: CDR1 SGHNT, CDR2 YYREEE (reference sequence). CDR3 in amino acids: CASSSYGQYNEQFF. Written as DNA, the CDR3 is TGTGCCAGCAGCTCTTACGGACAGTACAATGAGCAGTTCTTC.

The V gene is TRBV10-3, the J gene TRBJ1-5, with TRBD1 matching 9 bases. CDR3 length: 15 residues. Germline V gene data show CDR1 as ENHRY and CDR2 as SYGVKD. V trimming: 5 bases; J trimming: 4 bases; junction bases outside the gene matches: 6. CDR3 sequence (DNA): TGTGCCATCAGTACCGGGACAGGGAAAAATCAGCCCCAGCATTTT. Its translation is CAISTGTGKNQPQHF.

This chain joins TRBV6-5 and TRBJ2-3, with D possibly being TRBD1 (7 bases). Germline V lookup: CDR1 MNHEY, CDR2 SVGAGI. Trimming pared 0 bases from V and 6 bases from J, leaving 13 bases between. CDR3 length equals 15 residues. DNA of the CDR3: TGTGCCAGCAGTTACTCGACAGGGAGGTTGGATACGCAGTATTTT. This sequence encodes CASSYSTGRLDTQYF.

The chain has TRBV29-1 and TRBJ2-2, with a weak D call TRBD1 (6 bases). V lost 2 bases and J lost 6, with 19 bases in between. From germline, CDR1 is SQVTM and CDR2 ANQGSEA. The CDR3 is 16 residues long. DNA of the CDR3: TGCAGCGTTGAATTCGACAGGCTGGGTTCGGCCGGGGAGCTGTTTTTT. Its translation is CSVEFDRLGSAGELFF.

The rearrangement links TRBV7-2 to TRBJ1-4; weak D call: TRBD1 (5 bases). V lost 0 bases and J 5 bases, leaving 13 bases between the germline ends. Germline lookup yields CDR1 SGHTA and CDR2 FQGNSA. This CDR3 is 16 amino acids long. CDR3 in amino acids: CASSLAFDRGNEKLFF. The CDR3 nucleotides read TGTGCCAGCAGCTTAGCTTTCGACAGAGGAAATGAAAAACTGTTTTTT.

J is TRBJ2-1 and V is TRBV28, with TRBD1 identical over 7 bases. Germline trimming cut 5 bases from V and 3 bases from J; bases unmatched to any gene: 4. Germline V lookup: CDR1 MDHEN, CDR2 SYDVKM. The CDR3 totals 14 residues. CDR3 nucleotide sequence: TGTGCCAGCAGTCCGGGACAGCACTACAATGAGCAGTTCTTC. This translates into CASSPGQHYNEQFF.

V is TRBV5-4 and J is TRBJ2-5; a weak D match, TRBD2 (6 bases). The CDR3 sequence is 12 residues long. Germline V gives CDR1 SGHNT, CDR2 YYREEE (reference sequence). V was pared by 4 bases and J by 5 bases, with 9 bases between. Here the CDR3 reads CASSPRGETQYF. CDR3 coding DNA: TGTGCCAGCAGCCCCCGGGGGGAGACCCAGTACTTC.